This T cell receptor (beta chain) was recorded in a study of cytomegalovirus exposure and HLA in healthy donors. The CDR3 is made up of 13 amino acids. V lost 2 bases and J lost 2, with 7 bases in between. The germline V gene has CDR1 SGHTA and CDR2 FQGNSA. Use of 60 Vbeta and 13 Jbeta primers characterized the PCR. TCRdb's copy holds only in-frame clones and misses some; the assay was immunoSEQ multiplex PCR. The sample includes 130,000 or so clones, about 80% seen only once; the top ten take roughly 2.1%. This clone was seen more than once but under ten times. The antigen is undetermined. Broader study findings: Only CMV serostatus was available as immune exposure information.

The chain recombines TRBV7-2 with TRBJ2-7; D gene uncertain. The clonotype comes from a woman in her forties in good health and CMV-seronegative. The sample was PBMCs. The CDR3 nucleotides are TGTGCCAGCAGCTTACCCCCGGCCTACGAGCAGTACTTC. Translating gives CASSLPPAYEQYF.